The 3 T cell receptor beta chains below were found in one sample sequenced in a study of T cells after posttransplantation cyclophosphamide. Using immunoSEQ multiplex PCR, the repertoire was profiled, and TCRdb retains in-frame clones only, with some absent. The sample shows tens of thousands of clones, 80% to 95% of them seen only once. The sample comprised PBMCs. Source of these receptors: a woman aged 25 to 39 in good health and a related stem cell transplant donor.

This chain links TRBV6-1 with TRBJ1-2, with TRBD1 matching 7 bases. CDR1 is MNHNS, CDR2 SASEGT, per germline. The CDR3 is 16 residues long. The V segment lost 1 base and the J segment 4 bases; nucleotides outside the gene matches: 9. The DNA of the CDR3 is TGTGCCAGCAGTGAAGTGGGACAGACCGCAATCTATGGCTACACCTTC. Translated: CASSEVGQTAIYGYTF.

The CDR3 region has the DNA TGCGCCAGCAGCAAATTCCGGACTAGCGGTAATAGCTCCTACGAGCAGTACTTC. Its protein is CASSKFRTSGNSSYEQYF. The rearrangement links TRBV5-1 to TRBJ2-7; 10 bases agree with TRBD2. CDR3 length: 18 residues. Unmatched junction bases numbered 13, after V lost 4 bases and J lost 0 bases. Germline CDR1 and CDR2: SGHRS and YFSETQ.

V and J are TRBV4-1 and TRBJ1-2; tentative D call: TRBD1 (5 bases). This CDR3 is built from 16 residues. The V end was cut by 0 bases, the J end by 4 bases, with 15 bases between. Per the germline V gene, CDR1 is MGHRA and CDR2 is YSYEKL. The CDR3 DNA reads as TGCGCCAGCAGCCAAGATCCAGGGCGGCTCTCCTATGGCTACACCTTC. The encoded protein is CASSQDPGRLSYGYTF.